This entry describes one TCR beta chain. Its antigen remains unidentified. Germline V gene data show CDR1 as LGHDT and CDR2 as YNNKEL (reference sequence). The length of the CDR3 is 15 residues. The V and J ends lost 0 bases and 2 bases respectively, with 11 bases between them. To make TCR beta libraries, researchers used iRepertoire HTBI primers and Arm-PCR of CDR3 regions. Via MiXCR, TCRdb re-called the multiplex PCR reads, giving one row per CDR3 protein. Here the sample spans 700,000 or so distinct CDR3 sequences, 30% being singletons. The data were taken from a study of regulatory T cells in long-lasting Graves disease. Study results and limitations: Only peripheral blood was studied, not thyroid tissue. Whereas new patients shared 800 to 1,000 public clonotypes, persistent patients shared more, at under 3,500.

Regarding time point: persistent/refractory GD, antithyroid drugs over 5 years with positive TRAb. PBMC RNA served as the TCR library source. The chain combines TRBV3-1 with TRBJ2-7; D is unresolved. Sequences were derived from peripheral blood mononuclear cells (PBMCs), sampled when the disease was refractory, from a patient treated with antithyroid drugs. The receptor was derived from a female donor with Graves disease. CDR3 in amino acids: CASSQETWLTYEQYF. The CDR3 DNA sequence: TGTGCCAGCAGCCAAGAGACCTGGCTTACCTACGAGCAGTACTTC.